The 30 T cell receptor beta chains given below trace back to one sample, sequenced in a study of cytomegalovirus exposure and HLA in healthy donors. The PCR had 60 Vbeta and 13 Jbeta primers. Profiling relied on immunoSEQ multiplex PCR, and the TCRdb table lists in-frame clones only, not all of them. Altogether 130,000 to 150,000 clones are present, around 80% being singletons, with the ten largest covering around 4.4%. The sample comprised PBMCs. Source of these receptors: a man in his forties in good health and CMV-seronegative.

The genes are TRBV7-9 and TRBJ2-7; 7 bases match TRBD1. Germline CDR1 SEHNR, CDR2 FQNEAQ (reference sequence). Losses at the gene ends were 4 bases for V and 1 base for J; bases not matched to a gene: 7. This CDR3 is 15 amino acids long. As DNA, the CDR3 is TGTGCCAGCAGCTCCCCGCAGGGGGTGTCCTACGAGCAGTACTTC. Translation: CASSSPQGVSYEQYF.

This clone was recorded only once. The rearrangement uses TRBV19 and TRBJ2-2; 11 bases agree with TRBD2. CDR1 and CDR2 from the germline V gene are LNHDA and SQIVND (reference sequence). The V segment lost 4 bases and the J segment 0 bases; nucleotides outside the gene matches: 4. The CDR3 has 17 amino acids. The CDR3 here is CASSRGLAVSNTGELFF. Here the CDR3 DNA reads TGTGCCAGTAGTAGGGGACTAGCGGTTTCGAACACCGGGGAGCTGTTTTTT.

The chain couples TRBV2 to TRBJ1-4, with a tentative D call TRBD1 (5 bases). This CDR3 has 13 amino acids. CDR1 SNHLY and CDR2 FYNNEI come from the germline V gene. The V gene lost 2 bases and the J gene lost 10 bases, with 11 bases spanning the gap. The DNA of the CDR3 is TGTGCCAGCAGTGAACAGGGTTGGGGAAAACTGTTTTTT. Its protein is CASSEQGWGKLFF.

CDR3 protein: CASSIDGGNGEKLFF. In DNA form, the CDR3 reads TGTGCCAGTAGTATAGATGGAGGGAATGGTGAAAAACTGTTTTTT. The chain combines TRBV19 with TRBJ1-4; D ambiguous. The CDR3 is made up of 15 amino acids. Germline V gene data show CDR1 as LNHDA and CDR2 as SQIVND (reference sequence). The V and J ends lost 0 bases and 7 bases respectively, with 12 bases between them. Looking up the rest from reference TRBV19 and TRBJ1-4 gives the full variable domain: DGGITQSPKYLFRKEGQNVTLSCEQNLNHDAMYWYRQDPGQGLRLIYYSQIVNDFQKGDIAEGYSVSREKKESFPLTVTSAQKNPTAFYLCASSIDGGNGEKLFFGSGTQLSVL.

The CDR3 protein is CANTGISYEQYF. In nucleotides, the CDR3 is TGCGCCAATACCGGGATCTCCTACGAGCAGTACTTC. The chain is built from TRBV4-1 and TRBJ2-5; D might be TRBD2 (5 bases). The J call may not be correct, given that the DNA end is closer to TRBJ2-7. Germline CDR1 reads MGHRA; CDR2 reads YSYEKL. The CDR3 length is 12 residues.

V gene TRBV6-6 combines with J gene TRBJ2-7, with TRBD1 matching over 8 bases. Germline V gene sequence: CDR1 MNHNY, CDR2 SVGAGI (reference sequence). Trimming cost V 4 bases and J 4 bases; bases outside gene matches: 9. The CDR3 is 15 amino acids. The CDR3 reads CASSSLPGQEYEQYF. The CDR3 DNA sequence: TGTGCCAGCAGTTCCCTACCGGGACAGGAGTACGAGCAGTACTTC.

This clone was counted a few times. V is TRBV7-2 and J is TRBJ2-1, with a weak D call TRBD2 (5 bases). Looked up from germline, CDR1 is SGHTA and CDR2 is FQGNSA. CDR3 length equals 14 residues. V lost 6 bases and J 6 bases, leaving 15 bases between the germline ends. In DNA form, the CDR3 reads TGTGCCAGCAGGTATCTAGCACCGGGCAATGAGCAGTTCTTC. Translated, it gives CASRYLAPGNEQFF.

This clone was observed once. The chain links TRBV7-6 to TRBJ2-1, with D possibly being TRBD2 (5 bases). The V end lost 2 bases, the J end lost 10 bases, and 12 bases lay between the germline ends. CDR1 and CDR2 (germline): SGHVS, FNYEAQ. The CDR3 is made up of 13 amino acids. The CDR3 reads CASSLRGAGEQFF. Written as DNA, the CDR3 is TGTGCCAGCAGCTTACGGGGAGCCGGAGAGCAGTTCTTC.

The genes are TRBV18 and TRBJ1-5; TRBD1 might be the D (5 bases). Germline assignment: CDR1 KGHSH and CDR2 LQKENI. The CDR3 totals 14 residues. Trimming took off 9 bases at V and 5 bases at J, with 17 bases between the two ends. The CDR3 is CASQQWGDDQPQHF. CDR3 DNA sequence: TGTGCCAGTCAGCAATGGGGCGACGATCAGCCCCAGCATTTT.

Only one count was recorded for this clone. The J gene is TRBJ1-2, the V gene TRBV14; perhaps TRBD1 as D (5 bases). Per the germline V gene, CDR1 is SGHDN and CDR2 is FVKESK. Trimming cost V 4 bases and J 4 bases, with 10 bases left between them. The CDR3 has 13 amino acids. The CDR3 region is CASSPRQSYGYTF. CDR3 bases: TGTGCCAGCAGCCCAAGACAGAGCTATGGCTACACCTTC.

This chain connects TRBV29-1 to TRBJ2-1; possible D gene TRBD1, 5 bases. Between the trimmed V and J ends, which lost 2 bases and 8 bases, there was a span of 16 bases. Germline V CDR1 and CDR2: SQVTM, ANQGSEA. There are 14 residues in the CDR3. The CDR3 region has the DNA TGCAGCGTTGAAATGGGGCGTAGGGTCGATGAGCAGTTCTTC. The encoded protein is CSVEMGRRVDEQFF.

V gene TRBV13 combines with J gene TRBJ2-7; 7 bases are shared with TRBD1. The length of the CDR3 is 15 residues. With V trimmed by 5 bases and J by 6 bases, 13 bases remained unmatched. CDR1 is PRHDT, CDR2 FYEKMQ, per germline (reference sequence). For the CDR3, the DNA is TGTGCCAGCAGCGTACAGGGGCTGGGGATGCTCGAGCAGTACTTC. Amino acid sequence: CASSVQGLGMLEQYF.

This chain joins TRBV5-1 and TRBJ2-2, with 8 bases lining up with TRBD1. The J call is doubtful: the DNA matches TRBJ1-3 better. Germline V gene data show CDR1 as SGHRS and CDR2 as YFSETQ. This CDR3 comprises 14 residues. CDR3 DNA: TGCGCCAGCAGCTTGGGACAGGGGCTAGACACCATATATTTT. Protein sequence: CASSLGQGLDTIYF.

The chain joins TRBV5-4 to TRBJ1-1; D may be TRBD1 (6 bases). The germline V and J ends were trimmed by 4 bases and 0 bases, with 19 bases remaining between them. The CDR3 is 17 amino acids. Germline V gene sequence: CDR1 SGHNT, CDR2 YYREEE (reference sequence). DNA for the CDR3: TGTGCCAGCAGCACCCCGGACAGAAACCCCTTGAACACTGAAGCTTTCTTT. It translates to CASSTPDRNPLNTEAFF.

This chain connects TRBV4-3 to TRBJ2-5, with 9 bases fitting TRBD2. The CDR3 length is 16 residues. V was pared by 2 bases and J by 5 bases, with 9 bases of the junction left unmatched. The germline V gene has CDR1 LGHNA and CDR2 YSLEER. The CDR3 coding sequence is TGCGCCAGCAGCCAAATCCGCGGGGGGGCCCTGGAGACCCAGTACTTC. It encodes CASSQIRGGALETQYF.

The genes are TRBV7-2 and TRBJ2-3, with 7 positions matching TRBD1. The trim removed 5 bases at V and 11 bases at J, leaving 7 bases unmatched. Per the germline V gene, CDR1 is SGHTA and CDR2 is FQGNSA. The CDR3 spans 12 residues. Here the CDR3 reads CASSRDRDRQYF. The CDR3 region has the DNA TGTGCCAGCAGCAGGGACCGGGACAGGCAGTATTTT.

The gene calls are TRBV6-5 and TRBJ2-7; weak D call: TRBD2 (6 bases). V was trimmed by 2 bases and J by 2 bases, leaving 10 bases between them. CDR1 and CDR2 from the germline V gene are MNHEY and SVGAGI. This CDR3 is 14 amino acids long. The CDR3 sequence: CASSYGRGTYEQYF. In DNA form, the CDR3 reads TGTGCCAGCAGTTACGGGCGGGGAACCTACGAGCAGTACTTC.

The chain is built from TRBV30 and TRBJ1-2; the D is unclear. Per germline, CDR1 GTSNPN and CDR2 SVGIG (reference sequence). The CDR3 runs to 13 residues. Trimming took 2 bases from V and 2 from J, leaving 9 bases between them. The CDR3 bases are TGTGCCTGGAGTCCGGGTTTCAACTATGGCTACACCTTC. Translation gives CAWSPGFNYGYTF.

The chain couples TRBV2 to TRBJ1-5; D is uncertain. The CDR3 totals 10 residues. Looked up from germline, CDR1 is SNHLY and CDR2 is FYNNEI. Trimming stripped 7 bases from V and 7 bases from J, with 5 bases between. The CDR3 nucleotides read TGTGCCAGCACGAGCCAGCCCCAGCATTTT. Translating gives CASTSQPQHF.

This chain uses TRBV5-4 with TRBJ2-3, with D possibly being TRBD1 (6 bases). The germline CDR1 and CDR2 sequences are SGHNT and YYREEE (reference sequence). This CDR3 has 15 amino acids. The V and J ends lost 3 bases and 4 bases respectively, with 15 bases between them. DNA for the CDR3: TGTGCCAGCAGCTCCCGGGACACCCGACCAGATACGCAGTATTTT. This translates into CASSSRDTRPDTQYF.

In DNA form, the CDR3 reads TGTGCCAGCAGCCCTCAAGGGAGTTCCACTGAAGCTTTCTTT. Translation gives CASSPQGSSTEAFF. The gene calls are TRBV7-8 and TRBJ1-1, with D uncertain. V lost 5 bases and J lost 4, with 14 bases in between. The CDR3 spans 14 residues. The V gene's germline CDR1 is SGHVS and CDR2 FQNEAQ.

The gene calls are TRBV9 and TRBJ1-1, with a possible D match to TRBD1 (5 bases). The germline CDR1 and CDR2 sequences are SGDLS and YYNGEE. Trimming removed 0 bases at V and 3 bases at J, with 9 bases between. CDR3 size: 14 residues. This chain's CDR3 is CASSVAGLDTEAFF. CDR3 nucleotides: TGTGCCAGCAGCGTAGCAGGGTTGGACACTGAAGCTTTCTTT.

The J gene is TRBJ2-1, the V gene TRBV11-2; 9 positions match TRBD2. V trimming: 1 base; J trimming: 7 bases; junction bases outside the gene matches: 11. Germline CDR1 reads SGHAT; CDR2 reads FQNNGV. This CDR3 has 17 residues. The CDR3 bases are TGTGCCAGCAGCTTAGCCCCCCCGCGGGGGGGTCGAAATGAGCAGTTCTTC. Its protein is CASSLAPPRGGRNEQFF.

This chain links TRBV25-1 with TRBJ2-2, with D hard to call. The V gene's germline CDR1 is MGHDK and CDR2 SYGVNS. Trimming pared 5 bases from V and 0 bases from J, leaving 7 bases between. The CDR3 sequence is 14 residues long. The CDR3 DNA follows: TGTGCCAGCAGTATCCTCGCGAACACCGGGGAGCTGTTTTTT. Amino acid sequence: CASSILANTGELFF. Drawing the rest from reference TRBV25-1 and TRBJ2-2, the complete variable domain is EADIYQTPRYLVIGTGKKITLECSQTMGHDKMYWYQQDPGMELHLIHYSYGVNSTEKGDLSSESTVSRIRTEHFPLTLESARPSHTSQYLCASSILANTGELFFGEGSRLTVL.

Here the CDR3 reads CASSLRPERTGNEQFF. The CDR3 nucleotides read TGCGCCAGCAGCCTCCGACCAGAAAGGACAGGGAATGAGCAGTTCTTC. The chain has TRBV5-1 and TRBJ2-1; 8 nucleotides align to TRBD1. Germline CDR1 is SGHRS and CDR2 is YFSETQ. With V trimmed by 4 bases and J by 7 bases, 13 bases remained unmatched. The CDR3 spans 16 residues.

The V gene is TRBV19, the J gene TRBJ1-2; D is undetermined. V was trimmed by 3 bases and J by 0 bases, leaving 8 bases between them. Germline V lookup: CDR1 LNHDA, CDR2 SQIVND (reference sequence). The CDR3 contains 14 residues. CDR3 DNA sequence: TGTGCCAGTAGTATCGGGTTCTCTAACTATGGCTACACCTTC. Its translation: CASSIGFSNYGYTF.

The rearrangement joins TRBV7-2 to TRBJ2-7; D remains unclear. The V gene lost 0 bases and the J gene lost 2 bases, with 11 bases spanning the gap. In germline, CDR1 is SGHTA, CDR2 FQGNSA. The CDR3 consists of 15 residues. The CDR3 is CASSLAATGAYEQYF. In DNA form, the CDR3 reads TGTGCCAGCAGCTTAGCGGCGACCGGAGCCTACGAGCAGTACTTC.

V usage is TRBV2 and J usage is TRBJ2-7, with 8 bases that match TRBD1. This CDR3 spans 15 amino acids. V gave up 6 bases and J gave up 3 bases; unmatched junction bases: 10. Germline assignment: CDR1 SNHLY and CDR2 FYNNEI. CDR3 DNA sequence: TGTGCCAGCAGGCCCAAGGGTACAGGGGGCTACGAGCAGTACTTC. Translation: CASRPKGTGGYEQYF.

The rearrangement uses TRBV4-3 and TRBJ2-1; TRBD1 agrees at 7 bases. The CDR3 has 16 amino acids. Germline loops: CDR1 LGHNA, CDR2 YSLEER. Losses at the gene ends were 2 bases for V and 2 bases for J; bases not matched to a gene: 6. The CDR3 here is CASSQRDSSTYNEQFF. The CDR3 bases are TGCGCCAGCAGCCAAAGGGACAGCTCTACCTACAATGAGCAGTTCTTC.

This chain uses TRBV4-1 with TRBJ1-5; TRBD1 matches at 9 bases. The CDR3 is 16 residues long. From germline, CDR1 is MGHRA and CDR2 YSYEKL. Trimming cost V 3 bases and J 4 bases; bases outside gene matches: 7. The CDR3 nucleotides read TGCGCCAGCAGCCAGACCCCGGGGACAGGGAATCAGCCCCAGCATTTT. Residues: CASSQTPGTGNQPQHF.